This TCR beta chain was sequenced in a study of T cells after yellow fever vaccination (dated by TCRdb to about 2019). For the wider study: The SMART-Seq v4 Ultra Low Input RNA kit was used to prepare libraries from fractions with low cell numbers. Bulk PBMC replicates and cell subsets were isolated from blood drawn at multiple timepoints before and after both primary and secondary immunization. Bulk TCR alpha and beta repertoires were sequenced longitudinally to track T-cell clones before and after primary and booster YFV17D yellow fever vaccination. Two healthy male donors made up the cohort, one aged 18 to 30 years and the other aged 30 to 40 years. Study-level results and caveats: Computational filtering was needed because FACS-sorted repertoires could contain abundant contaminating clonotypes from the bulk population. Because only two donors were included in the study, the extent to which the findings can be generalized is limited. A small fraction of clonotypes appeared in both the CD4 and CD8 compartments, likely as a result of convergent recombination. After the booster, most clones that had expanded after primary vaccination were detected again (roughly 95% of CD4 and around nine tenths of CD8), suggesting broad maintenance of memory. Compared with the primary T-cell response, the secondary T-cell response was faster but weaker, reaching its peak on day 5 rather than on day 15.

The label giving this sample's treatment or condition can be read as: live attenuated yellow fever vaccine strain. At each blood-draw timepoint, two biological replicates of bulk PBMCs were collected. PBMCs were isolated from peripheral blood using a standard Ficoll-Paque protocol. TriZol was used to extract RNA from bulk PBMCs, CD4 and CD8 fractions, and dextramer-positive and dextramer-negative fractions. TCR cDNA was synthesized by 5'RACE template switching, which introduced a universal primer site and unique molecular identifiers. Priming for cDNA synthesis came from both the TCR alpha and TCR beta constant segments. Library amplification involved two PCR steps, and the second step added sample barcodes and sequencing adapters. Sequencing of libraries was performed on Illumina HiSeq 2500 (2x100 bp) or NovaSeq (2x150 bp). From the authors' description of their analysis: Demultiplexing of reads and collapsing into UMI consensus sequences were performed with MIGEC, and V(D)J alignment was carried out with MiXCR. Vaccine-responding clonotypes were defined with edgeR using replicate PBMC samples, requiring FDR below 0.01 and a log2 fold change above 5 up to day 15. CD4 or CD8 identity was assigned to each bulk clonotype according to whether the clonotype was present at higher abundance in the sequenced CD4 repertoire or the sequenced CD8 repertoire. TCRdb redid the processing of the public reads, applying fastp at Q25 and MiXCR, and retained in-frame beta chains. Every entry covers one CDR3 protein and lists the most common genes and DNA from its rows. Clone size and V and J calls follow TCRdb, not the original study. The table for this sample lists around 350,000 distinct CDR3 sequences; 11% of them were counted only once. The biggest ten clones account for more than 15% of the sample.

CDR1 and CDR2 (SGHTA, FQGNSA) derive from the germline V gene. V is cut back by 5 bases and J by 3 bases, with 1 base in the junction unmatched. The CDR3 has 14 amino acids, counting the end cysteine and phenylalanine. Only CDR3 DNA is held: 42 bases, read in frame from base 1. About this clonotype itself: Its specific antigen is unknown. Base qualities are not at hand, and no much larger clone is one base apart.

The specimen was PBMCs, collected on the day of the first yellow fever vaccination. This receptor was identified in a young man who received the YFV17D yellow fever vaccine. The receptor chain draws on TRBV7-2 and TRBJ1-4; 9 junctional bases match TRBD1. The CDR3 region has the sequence CASSRDRANEKLFF. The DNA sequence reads TGTGCCAGCAGCAGGGACAGGGCTAATGAAAAACTGTTTTTT.